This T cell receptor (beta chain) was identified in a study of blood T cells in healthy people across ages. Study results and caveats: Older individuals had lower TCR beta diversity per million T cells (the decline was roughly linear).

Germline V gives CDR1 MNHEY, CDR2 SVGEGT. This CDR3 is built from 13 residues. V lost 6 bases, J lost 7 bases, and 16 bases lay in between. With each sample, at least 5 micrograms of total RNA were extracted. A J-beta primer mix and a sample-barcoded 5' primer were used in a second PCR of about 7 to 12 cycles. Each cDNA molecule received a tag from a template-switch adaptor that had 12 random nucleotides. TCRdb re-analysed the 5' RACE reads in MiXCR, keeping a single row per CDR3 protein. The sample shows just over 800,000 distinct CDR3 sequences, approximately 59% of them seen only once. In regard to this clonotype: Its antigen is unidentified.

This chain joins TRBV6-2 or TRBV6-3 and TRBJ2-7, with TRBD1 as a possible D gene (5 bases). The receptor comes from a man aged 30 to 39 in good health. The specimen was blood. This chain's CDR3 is CASSLFEGEEQYF. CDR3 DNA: TGTGCCAGCAGCCTCTTTGAAGGGGAAGAGCAGTACTTC.